These 5 T cell receptor beta chains were all obtained from the same sample, sequenced in a study of blood T cells in healthy people across ages. The use of a sample-barcoded 5' primer and a J-beta primer mix characterized a second PCR of roughly 6 to 12 cycles. MiXCR, run by TCRdb on the 5' RACE reads, gives a single entry per CDR3 protein. The data contain hundreds of thousands of distinct CDR3 sequences, approximately 67% of them seen just once; the ten biggest clones take up about 30%. Sequenced sample: blood. These receptors came from a man under 40 in good health.

This clonotype occurred a few times. This chain links TRBV20-1 with TRBJ2-5, with D possibly being TRBD2 (6 bases). The J call may be wrong; the DNA end is better matched by TRBJ2-7. Germline V gene lookup returns CDR1 DFQATT and CDR2 SNEGSKA (reference sequence). The CDR3 spans 13 residues. This chain's CDR3 is CSASPGTGYEQYF. The CDR3 nucleotides are TGCAGTGCTTCGCCGGGGACTGGTTACGAGCAGTACTTC.

This clonotype was observed once. The chain is built from TRBV9 and TRBJ2-1, with D possibly TRBD1 on 7 matching bases. Trimming pared 0 bases from V and 1 base from J, leaving 14 bases between. CDR1 is SGDLS, CDR2 YYNGEE, per germline. This CDR3 region has 17 residues. Written as DNA, the CDR3 is TGTGCCAGCAGCGTAGATGGAGGGGGCAATTCCTACAATGAGCAGTTCTTC. Protein sequence: CASSVDGGGNSYNEQFF.

V usage is TRBV5-5 and J usage is TRBJ1-2, with D perhaps TRBD1 (5 bases). V was trimmed by 0 bases and J by 8 bases, leaving 11 bases between them. Germline values: CDR1 SGHKS, CDR2 YYEKEE (reference sequence). The CDR3 has 13 residues. Here the CDR3 reads CASSLVGGEGYTF. The CDR3 DNA follows: TGTGCCAGCAGCTTGGTTGGAGGGGAGGGCTACACCTTC.

This rearrangement joins TRBV2 to TRBJ2-7; TRBD1 or TRBD2 may be the D gene (5 bases each). The DNA end is more similar to TRBJ2-5, so the J call may be wrong. CDR1 and CDR2 from the germline V gene are SNHLY and FYNNEI. The CDR3 is 16 residues long. The chain's CDR3 is CASARLAGGSRETQYF. As DNA, the CDR3 is TGTGCCAGCGCCCGGCTAGCTGGGGGTTCACGAGAGACCCAGTACTTC.

The chain uses TRBV11-2 and TRBJ1-2; D gene uncertain. The length of the CDR3 is 13 residues. Looked up from germline, CDR1 is SGHAT and CDR2 is FQNNGV. V dropped 4 bases and J dropped 8 bases, with 14 bases sitting between them. Here the CDR3 DNA reads TGTGCCAGCAGCTCCTACAACGGAGTCGGCTACACCTTC. It yields the protein CASSSYNGVGYTF.